This TCR beta chain was sequenced in a study of blood T cells in healthy people across ages. The authors ran a second PCR of about 6 to 11 cycles using a sample-barcoded 5' primer and a J-beta primer mix. TCRdb re-derived calls from the 5' RACE reads in MiXCR, one entry per CDR3 protein. The sample contains around 1,700,000 distinct CDR3 sequences, approximately 28% of which appear only once. Notes on this clonotype: One end of the junction varies from germline; a read error may be responsible.

The material sequenced was blood. The receptor comes from a woman in her twenties or thirties in good health.

CDR3: CASRSGQGADMQYF. The CDR3 DNA is TGTGCCAGCAGATCGGGACAGGGAGCAGATATGCAGTATTTT. The rearrangement joins TRBV12-3 or TRBV12-4 to TRBJ2-3; 9 nucleotides align to TRBD1. This CDR3 contains 14 residues.